The 3 T cell receptor beta chains below come from one sample, sequenced in a study of cytomegalovirus exposure and HLA in healthy donors. PCR employed 60 Vbeta and 13 Jbeta primers. This table comes from immunoSEQ multiplex PCR, and its TCRdb copy is limited to in-frame clones, with some not included. The sample has about 53,000 clones. Material: PBMCs. These receptors all come from a woman between 18 and 29 years old in good health and CMV-seronegative.

V usage is TRBV11-2 and J usage is TRBJ2-3; 9 nucleotides match TRBD2. Looked up from germline, CDR1 is SGHAT and CDR2 is FQNNGV. The ends lost 3 bases at V and 3 bases at J; junction bases unmatched: 7. CDR3 length: 16 amino acids. The CDR3 bases are TGTGCCAGCAGCTTTGGCGGGAGGGGGGAAACAGATACGCAGTATTTT. This codes for CASSFGGRGETDTQYF.

The V call is TRBV4-1, the J call TRBJ1-2, with D tentatively TRBD1 (5 bases). V was trimmed by 2 bases and J by 6 bases, leaving 16 bases between them. The V gene's germline CDR1 is MGHRA and CDR2 YSYEKL. The CDR3 is 15 amino acids. Here the CDR3 DNA reads TGCGCCAGCAGCCAACCCCCACTGGGGGGTGATGGCTACACCTTC. This codes for CASSQPPLGGDGYTF.

V usage is TRBV27 and J usage is TRBJ2-5; D is uncertain. This CDR3 contains 15 residues. The germline V gene has CDR1 MNHEY and CDR2 SMNVEV (reference sequence). Trimming stripped 0 bases from V and 0 bases from J, with 8 bases between. CDR3 DNA sequence: TGTGCCAGCAGTTTATCGTGGCAGGACCAAGAGACCCAGTACTTC. It translates to CASSLSWQDQETQYF.